This T cell receptor beta chain was sequenced during a study of blood T cell repertoires in COVID-19. Overall study context: Sites in the United States, Italy and Spain provided acute and convalescent COVID-19 samples. In each case, the material was cDNA or gDNA derived from T cells, B-cell-depleted T cells, or PBMCs.

CDR1 and CDR2 (germline): MGHRA, YSYEKL. The trim removed 6 bases at V and 0 bases at J, leaving 4 bases unmatched. This CDR3 is built from 14 residues. In its sample, this clone was seen once. In the original analysis: Scientists estimated how many nucleated cells there were by amplifying reference gene primers. Profiling relied on immunoSEQ multiplex PCR, and the TCRdb table lists in-frame clones only, not all of them. V and J calls plus clone size are reproduced from that table; the DNA served to infer D and trimming. This table has about 320,000 clones, roughly 90% appearing once. Input material: peripheral blood. The TCR was taken from a man aged 18 to 29 who had recovered from COVID-19. The chain has TRBV4-1 and TRBJ2-7; 8 bases line up with TRBD2. The DNA of the CDR3 is TGCGCCAGCAGTCCACGGGAGGGCTCCTACGAGCAGTACTTC. This translates into CASSPREGSYEQYF.